This TCR beta chain derives from a study of T cell repertoires in cytomegalovirus infection. Study overall: Matching HLA type and CMV infection were both indicated by public TCR beta signatures. Overall study findings and caveats: Clonotype analysis showed dominance of the ex vivo response by HLA-C-restricted CMV-specific TCR beta clonotypes. Using cumulative public TCR beta family frequency, the authors identified those who carried CMV together with the relevant HLA.

TCRdb re-analysed the reads in MiXCR, keeping a single row per CDR3 protein. The sample gives a few hundred thousand distinct CDR3 sequences, around 18% of which show up once; approximately 8% is in the top ten. This clonotype has a count of ten or more. What it binds is not known. V gave up 8 bases and J gave up 2 bases, with 10 bases separating them. Germline values: CDR1 SGHTA, CDR2 FQGNSA. The CDR3 is 13 amino acids. The receptor was derived from a human donor in good health (CMV status not recorded). Some clones in this sample may be carry-over from other donors' samples. The V call is TRBV7-2, the J call TRBJ2-1; D gene ambiguous. The sequencing sample was made of PBMCs. CDR3 DNA: TGTGCCAGCTCCATTGGGACCTACAATGAGCAGTTCTTC. Encoded protein: CASSIGTYNEQFF.